These T cell receptor beta chains were read from a single sample in a study of a mutant IDH1 vaccine in newly diagnosed glioma. For these TCRs, the target antigens are not known. Profiled with immunoSEQ multiplex PCR; TCRdb holds only in-frame clones, not every one. This sample has tens of thousands of clones, with 78% found just once. Material: PBMCs, obtained from a glioma patient whose treatment included an IDH1 peptide vaccine. These receptors all come from a man aged 50-59 years with glioma. CDR3s include the opening cysteine and the closing phenylalanine or tryptophan. Fields, in order: J gene, V gene, D gene, clone size, CDR3 protein, CDR3 DNA. A D gene is named only where the DNA matches it firmly. Clone size, where shown, is once, few, many, or a class for clones that have expanded.

TRBJ1-2,TRBV27,TRBD1,once,CASSPSQGAGYGYTF,TGTGCCAGCAGTCCATCGCAGGGGGCCGGGTATGGCTACACCTTC
TRBJ1-1,TRBV29-1,TRBD1,.,CSVRGQGNTEAFF,TGCAGCGTCCGGGGACAGGGGAACACTGAAGCTTTCTTT
TRBJ2-3,TRBV7-9,TRBD1,.,CASSGQESDTQYF,TGTGCCAGCAGTGGACAGGAATCAGATACGCAGTATTTT
TRBJ1-1,TRBV11-2,.,few,CASSFGTEAFF,TGTGCCAGCAGCTTTGGCACTGAAGCTTTCTTT
TRBJ1-2,TRBV2,TRBD1,.,CASSRQGADYGYTF,TGTGCCAGCAGCAGACAGGGGGCTGACTATGGCTACACCTTC
TRBJ2-5,TRBV6-6,.,once,CASSPPGRLQETQYF,TGTGCCAGCAGCCCTCCGGGACGACTCCAAGAGACCCAGTACTTC
TRBJ2-2,TRBV12-5,.,.,CASGLGQGTNTGELFF,TGTGCTAGTGGTTTGGGGCAGGGAACCAACACCGGGGAGCTGTTTTTT
TRBJ1-1,TRBV6-1,.,.,CASSEVGQNTEAFF,TGTGCCAGCAGTGAAGTCGGCCAGAACACTGAAGCTTTCTTT
TRBJ1-4,TRBV30,TRBD1,.,CAWTPGQTNEKLFF,TGTGCCTGGACCCCGGGACAGACTAATGAAAAACTGTTTTTT
TRBJ2-7,TRBV5-1,.,.,CASRPTGGTSAYEQYF,TGCGCCAGCAGGCCTACCGGGGGCACGAGTGCCTACGAGCAGTACTTC
TRBJ2-2,TRBV5-6,.,.,CASRAGSWDGELFF,TGTGCCAGCAGGGCCGGCTCCTGGGACGGGGAGCTGTTTTTT
TRBJ2-7,TRBV30,.,.,CAWSSGSLSDEQYF,TGTGCCTGGAGTTCAGGTAGCCTCTCGGACGAGCAGTACTTC
TRBJ2-2,TRBV5-1,.,.,CASSPGNTGELFF,TGCGCCAGTTCGCCAGGGAACACCGGGGAGCTGTTTTTT
TRBJ1-1,TRBV29-1,TRBD1,.,CSVGGTVEKGSMNTEAFF,TGCAGCGTGGGAGGGACAGTCGAAAAGGGATCGATGAACACTGAAGCTTTCTTT
TRBJ1-3,TRBV4-3,TRBD1,few,CASSQATGTGSGNTIYF,TGCGCCAGCAGCCAAGCCACAGGGACAGGATCTGGAAACACCATATATTTT
TRBJ1-2,TRBV12-5,.,.,CASGLVGRGGYTF,TGTGCTAGTGGTTTGGTAGGGCGGGGAGGCTACACCTTC
TRBJ2-2,TRBV7-3,TRBD1,.,CASSIDRGYMAGELFF,TGTGCCAGCAGCATCGACAGGGGATATATGGCCGGGGAGCTGTTTTTT
TRBJ2-2,TRBV19,.,.,CASVRENTGELFF,TGTGCCAGTGTAAGGGAGAACACCGGGGAGCTGTTTTTT
TRBJ1-2,TRBV2,.,.,CASSSDGESYGYTF,TGTGCCAGCAGTTCGGACGGGGAATCCTATGGCTACACCTTC
TRBJ1-5,TRBV10-3,.,.,CAISLRGGVGQPQHF,TGTGCCATCAGTTTGAGGGGGGGAGTAGGGCAGCCCCAGCATTTT
TRBJ2-7,TRBV28,.,.,CASSFHLQAPYEQYF,TGTGCCAGCAGTTTTCACTTACAGGCCCCCTACGAGCAGTACTTC
TRBJ1-4,TRBV5-1,.,.,CASSLTGGNEKLFF,TGCGCCAGCAGCTTGACGGGGGGTAATGAAAAACTGTTTTTT
TRBJ2-3,TRBV27,.,few,CASHAGTQKDTQYF,TGTGCCAGTCATGCCGGGACTCAAAAGGATACGCAGTATTTT
TRBJ2-7,TRBV7-9,.,.,CASSRDGYEQYF,TGTGCCAGCAGCCGGGACGGCTACGAGCAGTACTTC
TRBJ2-7,TRBV19,.,.,CASAMGSAYEQYF,TGTGCCAGTGCAATGGGCTCCGCCTACGAGCAGTACTTC
TRBJ1-5,TRBV7-2,TRBD1,.,CASSLAGRGNNQPQHF,TGTGCCAGCAGCTTAGCGGGCAGGGGGAACAATCAGCCCCAGCATTTT
TRBJ1-4,TRBV5-1,.,.,CASSLGSRTGEKLFF,TGCGCCAGCAGCTTGGGCAGTCGCACGGGCGAAAAACTGTTTTTT
TRBJ1-4,TRBV28,TRBD1,.,CASSQAGGTNEKLFF,TGTGCCAGCAGTCAAGCAGGGGGCACTAATGAAAAACTGTTTTTT
TRBJ2-2,TRBV4-2,.,.,CASSPLGGAGTGELFF,TGTGCCAGCAGCCCCCTGGGGGGCGCTGGCACCGGGGAGCTGTTTTTT
TRBJ1-2,TRBV5-6,TRBD1,.,CASSPLSGGAPGGYTF,TGTGCCAGCAGCCCGTTGTCAGGGGGCGCCCCGGGTGGCTACACCTTC
TRBJ2-7,TRBV7-2,TRBD1,once,CASSPWATGTAAEGEQYF,TGTGCCAGCAGCCCCTGGGCGACCGGGACAGCCGCCGAGGGCGAGCAGTACTTC
TRBJ2-7,TRBV28,TRBD1,.,CAIWDRVSNEQYF,TGTGCCATATGGGACAGGGTCTCCAACGAGCAGTACTTC
TRBJ2-5,TRBV5-1,.,.,CASSLGQLYETQYF,TGCGCCAGCAGCTTGGGCCAGCTGTACGAGACCCAGTACTTC
TRBJ1-5,TRBV6-6,.,.,CASSPTRSGNQPQHF,TGTGCCAGCAGTCCGACCAGATCGGGCAATCAGCCCCAGCATTTT
TRBJ2-5,TRBV20-1,.,.,CSGGYQETQYF,TGCAGCGGAGGGTACCAAGAGACCCAGTACTTC
TRBJ2-2,TRBV7-8,TRBD1,.,CASSSGQALNTGELFF,TGTGCCAGCAGCTCGGGACAGGCCCTAAACACCGGGGAGCTGTTTTTT
TRBJ2-7,TRBV4-1,.,.,CASSQARYYEQYF,TGCGCCAGCAGCCAGGCCAGGTACTACGAGCAGTACTTC
TRBJ1-1,TRBV4-1,TRBD1,.,CASSQGDRGNTEAFF,TGCGCCAGCAGCCAAGGAGACAGGGGAAACACTGAAGCTTTCTTT
TRBJ2-3,TRBV14,.,.,CASSQVLPRDTQYF,TGTGCCAGCAGCCAAGTCCTCCCCAGGGATACGCAGTATTTT
TRBJ2-5,TRBV7-2,.,.,CASSIESPNEYQETQYF,TGTGCCAGCAGCATTGAGAGCCCCAATGAGTACCAAGAGACCCAGTACTTC
TRBJ1-5,TRBV6-1,.,.,CASSAGQVTQPQHF,TGTGCCAGCAGTGCTGGACAAGTTACTCAGCCCCAGCATTTT
TRBJ2-7,TRBV18,TRBD1,.,CASSQSGTGAPYEQYF,TGTGCCAGCTCACAATCCGGGACAGGGGCCCCCTACGAGCAGTACTTC
TRBJ1-1,TRBV30,.,.,CAWSASRSTEAFF,TGTGCCTGGAGTGCCAGTAGGAGCACTGAAGCTTTCTTT
TRBJ1-6,TRBV4-1,.,.,CASSQEVTVRRPLHF,TGCGCCAGCAGCCAAGAGGTAACAGTGCGACGGCCCCTCCACTTT
TRBJ1-2,TRBV5-4,.,.,CASSLGQATYGYTF,TGTGCCAGCAGCTTGGGACAGGCCACCTATGGCTACACCTTC
TRBJ2-7,TRBV11-2,TRBD2,few,CASSLAPSGGFYEQYF,TGTGCCAGCAGCTTAGCCCCTAGCGGGGGTTTCTACGAGCAGTACTTC
TRBJ2-2,TRBV18,.,.,CASSPQDTGELFF,TGTGCCAGCTCTCCACAGGATACCGGGGAGCTGTTTTTT
TRBJ2-7,TRBV18,.,.,CASSPLDQTYEQYF,TGTGCCAGCTCACCTCTCGACCAGACCTACGAGCAGTACTTC
TRBJ2-5,TRBV10-3,.,.,CAISGRDQETQYF,TGTGCCATCAGTGGACGGGACCAAGAGACCCAGTACTTC
TRBJ1-6,TRBV7-9,.,.,CASSSTGHNASPLHF,TGTGCCAGCAGCTCCACGGGACATAACGCTTCACCCCTCCACTTT
TRBJ2-3,TRBV5-5,.,.,CASSLDGDTQYF,TGTGCCAGCAGCTTGGACGGAGATACGCAGTATTTT
TRBJ2-1,TRBV30,.,.,CAWSVRRGEQFF,TGTGCCTGGAGTGTGCGACGGGGGGAGCAGTTCTTC
TRBJ2-3,TRBV19,TRBD2,.,CASTRTSGGLNTQYF,TGTGCCAGTACCAGGACTAGCGGGGGGTTAAATACGCAGTATTTT
TRBJ2-1,TRBV11-2,.,.,CASDGMNEQFF,TGTGCCAGCGACGGTATGAATGAGCAGTTCTTC
TRBJ1-1,TRBV18,.,.,CASSLLDSLNTEAFF,TGTGCCAGCTCTCTTTTGGACAGCTTGAACACTGAAGCTTTCTTT
TRBJ1-4,TRBV15,.,.,CATSREPTNEKLFF,TGTGCCACCAGCAGAGAACCAACTAATGAAAAACTGTTTTTT
TRBJ2-7,TRBV5-4,TRBD1,.,CASSSQGARYEQYF,TGTGCCAGCAGCTCACAGGGGGCCCGATACGAGCAGTACTTC
TRBJ1-4,TRBV9,.,.,CASSAGFNEKLFF,TGTGCCAGCAGTGCGGGGTTTAATGAAAAACTGTTTTTT
TRBJ1-1,TRBV7-9,TRBD1,.,CASSLALLTGTNTEAFF,TGTGCCAGCAGCTTAGCGCTTCTGACAGGGACAAACACTGAAGCTTTCTTT